These 28 T cell receptor beta chains share one sample of origin, sequenced in a study of graft-versus-host responses after intestinal transplantation. Only in-frame clones appear in the TCRdb table, and some are missing; sequencing was by immunoSEQ multiplex PCR. The sample carries 45,000 to 55,000 clones, about 90% recorded once. The sequencing here drew on PBMCs, taken 662 days after intestinal transplant. These receptors all stem from a human patient who received an intestinal transplant, so some T cells may come from the graft donor.

The CDR3 sequence is CASSRDRAKQFF. The CDR3 coding sequence is TGTGCCAGCAGCCGCGACAGGGCCAAACAGTTCTTC. The chain is built from TRBV11-3 and TRBJ2-1, with TRBD1 matching over 7 bases. There are 12 residues in the CDR3. V trimming: 5 bases; J trimming: 13 bases; junction bases outside the gene matches: 8. Per germline, CDR1 SGHNT and CDR2 YENEEA.

The chain has TRBV2 and TRBJ2-5; 8 bases map to TRBD1. The DNA end lines up better with TRBJ2-7; the J call may be wrong. Germline V CDR1 and CDR2: SNHLY, FYNNEI. The CDR3 sequence is 15 residues long. The CDR3 is CASSGTTGARYEQYF. DNA of the CDR3: TGTGCCAGCAGTGGTACGACAGGGGCACGGTACGAGCAGTACTTC.

The CDR3 region has the DNA TGTGCCAGCAGCCCACTAGCGGGTGGGATGACGCAGTATTTT. Amino acid sequence: CASSPLAGGMTQYF. J is TRBJ2-3 and V is TRBV7-9; 9 nucleotides align to TRBD2. The CDR3 has 14 residues. Germline CDR1 is SEHNR and CDR2 is FQNEAQ (reference sequence). Trimming removed 5 bases from V and 9 bases from J; junction bases left unmatched: 9.

This clone was counted between two and nine times. The chain is built from TRBV7-2 and TRBJ1-1; D uncertain. CDR1 SGHTA and CDR2 FQGNSA come from the germline V gene. Between the trimmed V and J ends, which lost 4 bases and 6 bases, there was a span of 12 bases. The CDR3 has 13 residues. As DNA, the CDR3 is TGTGCCAGCAGCTGGGTCGGTATCCCTGAAGCTTTCTTT. It codes for CASSWVGIPEAFF.

The V and J genes are TRBV27 and TRBJ2-3, with 9 bases lining up with TRBD2. The germline V gene encodes CDR1 MNHEY and CDR2 SMNVEV (reference sequence). CDR3 length: 15 residues. The J segment lost 2 bases and the V segment lost 4 bases, leaving 4 bases of the junction unmatched. The CDR3: CASSSLAGATDTQYF. The CDR3 DNA reads TGTGCCAGCAGTTCCTTAGCGGGGGCCACAGATACGCAGTATTTT.

The V and J genes are TRBV11-3 and TRBJ2-7; TRBD2 is a possible D gene (5 bases). The CDR3 runs to 13 residues. V lost 1 base, J lost 2 bases, and 6 bases lay in between. Germline V gives CDR1 SGHNT, CDR2 YENEEA. This chain's CDR3 is CASSLAGAYEQYF. For the CDR3, the DNA is TGTGCCAGCAGCTTAGCCGGGGCCTACGAGCAGTACTTC.

The V gene is TRBV7-9, the J gene TRBJ2-4; D perhaps matches TRBD1 (5 bases). This CDR3 comprises 15 residues. The V gene lost 0 bases and the J gene lost 5 bases, with 11 bases spanning the gap. Germline values: CDR1 SEHNR, CDR2 FQNEAQ (reference sequence). CDR3 sequence: CASSLAARVENIQYF. CDR3 bases: TGTGCCAGCAGCTTAGCGGCCAGGGTAGAAAACATTCAGTACTTC.

The V gene is TRBV18, the J gene TRBJ2-5, with no clear D. The CDR3 covers 12 residues. The V gene lost 3 bases and the J gene lost 5 bases, with 7 bases spanning the gap. CDR1 is KGHSH, CDR2 LQKENI, per germline. The CDR3: CASSPGAETQYF. In DNA form, the CDR3 reads TGTGCCAGCTCACCGGGTGCGGAGACCCAGTACTTC.

CDR3 nucleotides: TGTGCCAGCAGCCCCCGTGTAGGGTCGAACACTGAAGCTTTCTTT. Protein: CASSPRVGSNTEAFF. J is TRBJ1-1 and V is TRBV7-8; D is unclear. This CDR3 contains 15 residues. The V end was cut by 5 bases, the J end by 1 base, with 14 bases between. Looked up from germline, CDR1 is SGHVS and CDR2 is FQNEAQ.

The V gene is TRBV2, the J gene TRBJ1-2; D gene unclear. CDR1 SNHLY and CDR2 FYNNEI come from the germline V gene. Trimming shortened V by 2 bases and J by 0 bases, and 4 bases separated the two germline ends. CDR3 length: 13 residues. The CDR3 nucleotides are TGTGCCAGCAGTGAACAGTCTAACTATGGCTACACCTTC. Its protein is CASSEQSNYGYTF.

CDR3 in amino acids: CASSLSIDGNTEAFF. The CDR3 nucleotides are TGTGCCAGCAGTTTATCGATCGACGGGAACACTGAAGCTTTCTTT. The rearrangement joins TRBV27 to TRBJ1-1; D gene unclear. Germline-derived CDR1 and CDR2 are MNHEY and SMNVEV (reference sequence). Between the trimmed V and J ends, which lost 0 bases and 1 base, there was a span of 9 bases. This CDR3 comprises 15 residues.

CDR3 loop: CASSPRDRDTDTQYF. The CDR3, as DNA: TGCGCCAGCAGCCCCCGGGACAGGGATACAGATACGCAGTATTTT. The V gene is TRBV4-1, the J gene TRBJ2-3, with 9 nucleotides matching TRBD1. This CDR3 contains 15 residues. Trimming took 4 bases from V and 3 from J; bases not matched to a gene: 5. The germline V gene encodes CDR1 MGHRA and CDR2 YSYEKL.

The V and J genes are TRBV7-2 and TRBJ2-5; the match to TRBD2 covers 8 bases. Germline values: CDR1 SGHTA, CDR2 FQGNSA. The CDR3 runs 17 residues. Trimming took 3 bases from V and 4 from J; bases not matched to a gene: 13. The DNA of the CDR3 is TGTGCCAGCAGCTTCCCGCTGCGGGGGGTTTTGACAGAGACCCAGTACTTC. It codes for CASSFPLRGVLTETQYF. The full variable domain, rest sourced from reference TRBV7-2 and TRBJ2-5, is GAGVSQSPSNKVTEKGKDVELRCDPISGHTALYWYRQSLGQGLEFLIYFQGNSAPDKSGLPSDRFSAERTGGSVSTLTIQRTQQEDSAVYLCASSFPLRGVLTETQYFGPGTRLLVL.

This chain connects TRBV27 to TRBJ2-7; 8 nucleotides match TRBD1. Germline trimming cut 9 bases from V and 7 bases from J; bases unmatched to any gene: 11. Germline values: CDR1 MNHEY, CDR2 SMNVEV (reference sequence). This CDR3 is built from 13 residues. The CDR3 DNA sequence: TGTGCCAGTAGCAGGGGGCCGGGGAGGGAGCAGTACTTC. It yields the protein CASSRGPGREQYF.

A few counts support this clone. The chain employs TRBV15 and TRBJ2-5; TRBD2 is a possible D gene (6 bases). V was shortened by 1 base and J by 0 bases, with 12 bases between the two germline ends. The length of the CDR3 is 16 residues. CDR1 and CDR2 (germline): LNHNV, YYDKDF (reference sequence). The CDR3 DNA sequence: TGTGCCACCAGCAGAGGGGACTTAGCGGACCAAGAGACCCAGTACTTC. Encoded protein: CATSRGDLADQETQYF.

This clone occurred once. The CDR3 reads CASSLEGINNEQFF. CDR3 coding DNA: TGCGCCAGCAGCTTGGAGGGGATCAACAATGAGCAGTTCTTC. This sequence joins TRBV5-1 and TRBJ2-1; D may be TRBD1 (5 bases). V shed 0 bases and J shed 5 bases, with 9 bases lying between them. This CDR3 spans 14 amino acids. CDR1 SGHRS and CDR2 YFSETQ come from the germline V gene.

The chain employs TRBV7-9 and TRBJ1-1; 7 bases fit TRBD1. V gave up 4 bases and J gave up 0 bases; unmatched junction bases: 5. Germline V lookup: CDR1 SEHNR, CDR2 FQNEAQ (reference sequence). CDR3 length: 15 residues. In DNA form, the CDR3 reads TGTGCCAGCAGCTATCCACAGGGGCTGAACACTGAAGCTTTCTTT. It codes for CASSYPQGLNTEAFF.

The CDR3 nucleotides read TGCGCCAGCAGCTTGACAGGATTCGACGAGCAGTACTTC. Its protein product is CASSLTGFDEQYF. The V and J genes are TRBV5-1 and TRBJ2-7; tentatively, D is TRBD1 (5 bases). The CDR3 is 13 residues long. V was trimmed by 1 base and J by 5 bases, leaving 10 bases between them. Germline V gene sequence: CDR1 SGHRS, CDR2 YFSETQ.

Written as DNA, the CDR3 is TGTGCCAGCTCACCACCCCTGGAAGAGACCCAGTACTTC. This translates into CASSPPLEETQYF. The chain recombines TRBV18 with TRBJ2-5; D ambiguous. Germline loops: CDR1 KGHSH, CDR2 LQKENI. The CDR3 spans 13 residues. V was shortened by 0 bases and J by 3 bases, with 5 bases between the two germline ends.

The J gene is TRBJ2-5, the V gene TRBV7-3; maybe TRBD1 (6 bases). V was clipped by 0 bases and J by 5 bases, with 13 bases between them. The germline V gene encodes CDR1 SGHTA and CDR2 FQGTGA. The CDR3 loop spans 15 amino acids. Here the CDR3 reads CASSLTGGIPETQYF. DNA for the CDR3: TGTGCCAGCAGCTTAACAGGGGGAATTCCGGAGACCCAGTACTTC. Variable domain in full (rest from reference TRBV7-3 and TRBJ2-5): GAGVSQTPSNKVTEKGKYVELRCDPISGHTALYWYRQSLGQGPEFLIYFQGTGAADDSGLPNDRFFAVRPEGSVSTLKIQRTERGDSAVYLCASSLTGGIPETQYFGPGTRLLVL.

V usage is TRBV11-2 and J usage is TRBJ2-1; D not resolved. Looked up from germline, CDR1 is SGHAT and CDR2 is FQNNGV. The CDR3 extends over 15 amino acids. The V end was cut by 1 base, the J end by 0 bases, with 7 bases between. CDR3 DNA: TGTGCCAGCAGCTTAGTGCTCAGCTCCTACAATGAGCAGTTCTTC. Translating it yields CASSLVLSSYNEQFF.

The CDR3 spells CASSQAGTELYGYTF. CDR3 in DNA: TGCGCCAGCAGCCAAGCCGGGACAGAGCTCTATGGCTACACCTTC. The chain links TRBV4-1 to TRBJ1-2; TRBD1 agrees at 7 bases. The CDR3 sequence is 15 residues long. Germline V gene sequence: CDR1 MGHRA, CDR2 YSYEKL. V shed 1 base, J shed 4 bases, and the junction held 6 bases outside the gene matches.

This clone was counted once. The chain uses TRBV11-2 and TRBJ2-3, with TRBD2 matching 14 bases. The germline gives CDR1 SGHAT, CDR2 FQNNGV. This CDR3 spans 18 amino acids. The V gene end was trimmed by 1 base and the J gene end by 5 bases; junction bases not matched to a gene: 8. CDR3 in DNA: TGTGCCAGCAGCTTAGGGCCGGGACTAGCGGGAGTTTTAGATACGCAGTATTTT. It yields the protein CASSLGPGLAGVLDTQYF.

The chain couples TRBV30 to TRBJ1-3; the D gene is possibly TRBD1 (5 bases). Germline-derived CDR1 and CDR2 are GTSNPN and SVGIG (reference sequence). V lost 5 bases to trimming and J lost 1 base, with 18 bases between them. The CDR3 extends over 16 amino acids. This CDR3 is CAWGGRTLVSGNTIYF. The CDR3 bases are TGTGCCTGGGGGGGACGGACCCTAGTTTCTGGAAACACCATATATTTT.

The V gene is TRBV5-1, the J gene TRBJ2-3; D is ambiguous. Germline CDR1 and CDR2: SGHRS and YFSETQ. The CDR3 has 15 residues. Trimming left V 4 bases short and J 0 bases short, with 12 bases between. The CDR3 sequence is CASSPDGPSTDTQYF. In DNA form, the CDR3 reads TGCGCCAGCAGCCCGGACGGCCCCAGCACAGATACGCAGTATTTT.

This chain uses TRBV29-1 with TRBJ1-2; the match to TRBD1 covers 10 bases. Trimming at V came to 5 bases and at J to 2 bases, leaving 8 bases not matched to a gene. The CDR3 consists of 15 residues. The V gene's germline CDR1 is SQVTM and CDR2 ANQGSEA. The CDR3 sequence is CSVSPLTGGNYGYTF. Here the CDR3 DNA reads TGCAGCGTTTCCCCCTTGACAGGGGGCAACTATGGCTACACCTTC.

Worth noting for this clone: The sample contains more than one DNA sequence encoding this CDR3. CDR3 amino acids: CASSPGTDSNQPQHF. CDR3 nucleotide sequence: TGTGCCAGCTCACCCGGGACGGATAGCAATCAGCCCCAGCATTTT. V and J are TRBV18 and TRBJ1-5, with TRBD1 as a possible D gene (5 bases). CDR1 KGHSH and CDR2 LQKENI come from the germline V gene. This CDR3 has 15 residues. Trimming pared 3 bases from V and 0 bases from J, leaving 9 bases between.

V gene TRBV5-1 combines with J gene TRBJ2-5; 7 bases fit TRBD1. The V segment lost 4 bases and the J segment 3 bases; nucleotides outside the gene matches: 12. The CDR3 consists of 16 residues. CDR1 and CDR2 from the germline V gene are SGHRS and YFSETQ. The CDR3, as DNA: TGCGCCAGCAGCCAGTCACAGGGGCGGGTAGAAGAGACCCAGTACTTC. Translating it yields CASSQSQGRVEETQYF.